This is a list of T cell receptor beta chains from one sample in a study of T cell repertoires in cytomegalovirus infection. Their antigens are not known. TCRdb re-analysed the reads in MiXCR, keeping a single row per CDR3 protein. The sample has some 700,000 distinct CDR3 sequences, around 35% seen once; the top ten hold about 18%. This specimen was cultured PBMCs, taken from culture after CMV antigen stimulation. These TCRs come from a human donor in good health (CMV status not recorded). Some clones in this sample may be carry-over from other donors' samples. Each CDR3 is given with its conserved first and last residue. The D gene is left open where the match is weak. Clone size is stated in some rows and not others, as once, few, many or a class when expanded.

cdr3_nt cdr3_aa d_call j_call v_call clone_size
TGTGCCATCAAGGAAAGACAGGGGGCGGTTTCCCCTGAAGCTTTCTTT CAIKERQGAVSPEAFF TRBD1 TRBJ1-1 TRBV10-3 few
TGCAGCGTTGAAGATCCCCAATTAACCTACGAGCAGTACTTC CSVEDPQLTYEQYF . TRBJ2-7 TRBV29-1 few
TGCAGTGCTAGGCCGACTAGCGGGAGGTACAATGAGCAGTTCTTC CSARPTSGRYNEQFF TRBD2 TRBJ2-1 TRBV20-1 .
TGTGCCAGCAGTTACGCCCCCAGGAGGAATGAGCAGTTCTTC CASSYAPRRNEQFF . TRBJ2-1 TRBV5-4 .
TGTGCCAGCAGCGTCGGGACAGGGGATCAGCCCCAGCATTTT CASSVGTGDQPQHF TRBD1 TRBJ1-5 TRBV5-4 .
TGTGCCAGCGACAGGGTTGGGAACACTGAAGCTTTCTTT CASDRVGNTEAFF TRBD1 TRBJ1-1 TRBV7-9 .
TGTGCCAGCAGAACCGACAGTCTGAGGGGAAACTATGGCTACACCTTC CASRTDSLRGNYGYTF . TRBJ1-2 TRBV6-2/TRBV6-3 .
TGTGCCAGCAGTCCCCCTGTTGGGTATAATTCACCCCTCCACTTT CASSPPVGYNSPLHF . TRBJ1-6 TRBV6-5 .
TGTGCCAGCAGCTTAGATCATGGAGATACGCAGTATTTT CASSLDHGDTQYF . TRBJ2-3 TRBV11-3 .
TGTGCCAGCAGCTTATTCGCAGGACAGGGTTCGTACGAGCAGTACTTC CASSLFAGQGSYEQYF TRBD1 TRBJ2-7 TRBV7-6 few
TGTGCCAGCAGCTGGGGTACTAATGAAAAACTGTTTTTT CASSWGTNEKLFF . TRBJ1-4 TRBV7-9 .
TGCGCCAGCAGCCAAGAGTGGGGACAAACCCGATATGGCTACACCTTC CASSQEWGQTRYGYTF . TRBJ1-2 TRBV4-3 .
TGTGCCAGCAGCGCACAGGGAGGCGACGAGCAGTACTTC CASSAQGGDEQYF . TRBJ2-7 TRBV7-9 few
TGTGCCAGCAGTTACTCGATATCGTTCAGGGAAGAGACCCAGTACTTC CASSYSISFREETQYF . TRBJ2-5 TRBV6-7 .
TGTGCCAGCAGTCCGGAGGGCGCTGGGGCCAACGTCCTGACTTTC CASSPEGAGANVLTF . TRBJ2-6 TRBV12-3/TRBV12-4 .
TGTGCCAGCAGCGTCGGACAGGGCGTGTCCTACGAGCAGTACTTC CASSVGQGVSYEQYF TRBD1 TRBJ2-7 TRBV6-2/TRBV6-3 .
TGTGCCAGCTCACCCTCGGACAGCTCCTACAATGAGCAGTTCTTC CASSPSDSSYNEQFF . TRBJ2-1 TRBV18 .
TGTGCCAGTAGTAATTATCCCCGGACTAGCGGTAACACCGGGGAGCTGTTTTTT CASSNYPRTSGNTGELFF TRBD2 TRBJ2-2 TRBV19 .
TGTGCCAGCAGGACGACAGGGACCTACGAGCAGTACTTC CASRTTGTYEQYF TRBD1 TRBJ2-7 TRBV6-2/TRBV6-3 .
TGTGCCAGCAGCTTCGTGGCGGGGGCGAATGAGCAGTTCTTC CASSFVAGANEQFF . TRBJ2-1 TRBV7-2 .
TGTGCCAGCAGCCCCAGACTAGCGGGAGGAGTTAGCATTCAGTACTTC CASSPRLAGGVSIQYF TRBD2 TRBJ2-4 TRBV6-2/TRBV6-3 .
TGTGCCAGCAGCTTCTCCCGAGGCAGCGAGCAGTACTTC CASSFSRGSEQYF . TRBJ2-7 TRBV7-2 few
TGTGCCAGCAGCCAGGTCGCTATGGCGGTAAAGCAGTTCTTC CASSQVAMAVKQFF . TRBJ2-1 TRBV14 .
TGCGCCAGCAGCCAACAACAGGGGGGGTACGAGCAGTACTTC CASSQQQGGYEQYF . TRBJ2-7 TRBV4-3 .